The 32 T cell receptor beta chains in this list originate from one sample, sequenced in a study of T cell responses to AZD1222 COVID-19 vaccine listed by TCRdb under 2021. The sample's time point label is to be understood as: baseline before first vaccination. Library preparation used the immunoSEQ multiplex PCR assay. The table comes from immuneACCESS by way of TCRdb, which keeps in-frame sequences with V and J called. Part of the clones is missing from these tables; in studies checked, under half for an unresolved V gene and the rest for unknown reasons. In all, the sample holds 95,000 to 150,000 clones, and 85% to 90% of those were seen once. Together, the top ten hold about 3% of the sample. The source was peripheral blood, collected on day 0 of AZD1222 vaccination. Every receptor here comes from an adult in good health.

V and J are TRBV27 and TRBJ1-2; no firm D call. Between the trimmed V and J ends, which lost 5 bases and 3 bases, there was a span of 4 bases. The germline CDR1 and CDR2 sequences are MNHEY and SMNVEV (reference sequence). The CDR3 loop spans 11 amino acids. The DNA of the CDR3 is TGTGCCAGCAGTCCCGACTATGGCTACACCTTC. Protein product: CASSPDYGYTF.

The chain employs TRBV27 and TRBJ2-1; 11 bases fit TRBD2. Unmatched junction bases numbered 10, after V lost 5 bases and J lost 7 bases. CDR3 length: 16 amino acids. Germline CDR1 MNHEY, CDR2 SMNVEV (reference sequence). The CDR3 nucleotides are TGTGCCAGCAGTCCCCTGGTAGCGGGGGGGCGGAATGAGCAGTTCTTC. It codes for CASSPLVAGGRNEQFF.

This rearrangement joins TRBV6-2 or TRBV6-3 to TRBJ2-1; D gene uncertain. The V end lost 6 bases, the J end lost 3 bases, and 15 bases lay between the germline ends. CDR1 and CDR2 (germline): MNHEY, SVGEGT. CDR3 size: 15 residues. CDR3 sequence: CASSPWSAGYNEQFF. Here the CDR3 DNA reads TGTGCCAGCAGCCCCTGGAGCGCCGGCTACAATGAGCAGTTCTTC.

The genes are TRBV27 and TRBJ1-2; D possibly corresponds to TRBD1 (6 bases). CDR1 and CDR2 from the germline V gene are MNHEY and SMNVEV (reference sequence). The CDR3 totals 12 residues. Deletions cut 8 bases from V and 8 bases from J, with 15 bases between. The DNA for the CDR3 is TGTGCCAGCGCGACAGGTTTGTCGGGCTACACCTTC. This gives the protein CASATGLSGYTF.

This clone came up once. This chain links TRBV4-2 with TRBJ2-2, with 9 positions matching TRBD1. The ends lost 7 bases at V and 6 bases at J; junction bases unmatched: 24. Germline loops: CDR1 LGHNA, CDR2 YNFKEQ. The CDR3 is made up of 20 amino acids. In nucleotides, the CDR3 is TGTGCCAGCACCCAGACGGGACAGGGTAAGATGGGGGTGATGCCCGGGGAGCTGTTTTTT. This encodes CASTQTGQGKMGVMPGELFF.

The genes are TRBV27 and TRBJ1-1; tentative D call: TRBD1 (6 bases). CDR3 length: 14 amino acids. Germline values: CDR1 MNHEY, CDR2 SMNVEV (reference sequence). V lost 6 bases to trimming and J lost 11 bases, with 22 bases between them. The CDR3 DNA sequence: TGTGCCAGCAGATTGACAGGCCCCGAGCCAAAGGCTTTCTTT. It yields the protein CASRLTGPEPKAFF.

V is TRBV2 and J is TRBJ2-1, with 11 bases lining up with TRBD2. The ends lost 8 bases at V and 4 bases at J; junction bases unmatched: 4. Per germline, CDR1 SNHLY and CDR2 FYNNEI. The length of the CDR3 is 14 residues. The CDR3 nucleotides read TGTGCCAGCTTGACTAGCGGGGTTTACAATGAGCAGTTCTTC. This sequence encodes CASLTSGVYNEQFF.

The chain links TRBV4-2 to TRBJ2-7; a possible D gene is TRBD2 (7 bases). Per the germline V gene, CDR1 is LGHNA and CDR2 is YNFKEQ. V lost 0 bases to trimming and J lost 2 bases, with 17 bases between them. The CDR3 has 17 amino acids. This CDR3 is CASSQEGWGGRAYEQYF. The CDR3 nucleotides are TGTGCCAGCAGCCAAGAAGGATGGGGGGGCAGAGCCTACGAGCAGTACTTC.

V and J are TRBV7-3 and TRBJ2-3; 11 bases map to TRBD2. CDR3 size: 16 residues. Germline CDR1 is SGHTA and CDR2 is FQGTGA. Trimming took 6 bases from V and 1 from J; bases not matched to a gene: 6. The CDR3 bases are TGTGCCAGCAGGCCTAGCGGGGGGTCTGGCACAGATACGCAGTATTTT. As protein: CASRPSGGSGTDTQYF.

The chain uses TRBV30 and TRBJ1-2; no firm D call. V lost 0 bases to trimming and J lost 0 bases, with 17 bases between them. CDR1 and CDR2 from the germline V gene are GTSNPN and SVGIG (reference sequence). This CDR3 contains 17 residues. CDR3 amino acids: CAWSVLPNFLSNYGYTF. CDR3 nucleotide sequence: TGTGCCTGGAGTGTACTCCCGAACTTTTTATCTAACTATGGCTACACCTTC.

CDR3 protein: CASSLLGGKGYTF. Here the CDR3 DNA reads TGCGCCAGCAGCTTGCTGGGGGGCAAGGGCTACACCTTC. V usage is TRBV5-1 and J usage is TRBJ1-2; a possible D gene is TRBD1 (6 bases). Germline CDR1 reads SGHRS; CDR2 reads YFSETQ. V was pared by 1 base and J by 8 bases, with 12 bases between. The CDR3 length is 13 residues.

The chain joins TRBV14 to TRBJ1-5; no reliable D call. CDR1 and CDR2 (germline): SGHDN, FVKESK. The CDR3 totals 12 residues. V was pared by 0 bases and J by 7 bases, with 4 bases between. The CDR3 DNA follows: TGTGCCAGCAGCCAAGATCGGCAGCCCCAGCATTTT. Translating it yields CASSQDRQPQHF.

The V and J genes are TRBV19 and TRBJ1-4, with D perhaps matching TRBD1 (5 bases). CDR1 is LNHDA, CDR2 SQIVND, per germline (reference sequence). The CDR3 runs 15 residues. V shed 6 bases and J shed 5 bases, with 16 bases lying between them. In nucleotides, the CDR3 is TGTGCCAGTAGACTAAGGGGCTTCCTCAATGAAAAACTGTTTTTT. It codes for CASRLRGFLNEKLFF.

The genes are TRBV10-3 and TRBJ2-3; TRBD2 might be the D (5 bases). This CDR3 is built from 13 residues. In germline, CDR1 is ENHRY, CDR2 SYGVKD. Trimming cost V 8 bases and J 4 bases, with 13 bases left between them. The chain's CDR3 is CAIPGEGPDTQYF. The CDR3 nucleotides are TGTGCCATCCCCGGAGAGGGTCCAGATACGCAGTATTTT.

The genes are TRBV19 and TRBJ2-1; D is undetermined. CDR1 and CDR2 from the germline V gene are LNHDA and SQIVND (reference sequence). Trimming took 7 bases from V and 1 from J, leaving 8 bases between them. The CDR3 runs 13 residues. The CDR3 spells CASKTGSYNEQFF. The CDR3 coding sequence is TGTGCCAGTAAAACGGGTTCCTACAATGAGCAGTTCTTC.

CDR3 residues: CASRFREGTEAFF. DNA for the CDR3: TGTGCCAGTAGGTTTAGGGAGGGGACTGAAGCTTTCTTT. The gene calls are TRBV19 and TRBJ1-1, with D perhaps matching TRBD1 (5 bases). The CDR3 extends over 13 amino acids. Germline CDR1 reads LNHDA; CDR2 reads SQIVND (reference sequence). Deletions cut 6 bases from V and 5 bases from J, with 13 bases between.

The chain employs TRBV4-3 and TRBJ2-5; 10 bases line up with TRBD2. Looked up from germline, CDR1 is LGHNA and CDR2 is YSLEER. This CDR3 is 17 amino acids long. With V trimmed by 0 bases and J by 1 base, 5 bases remained unmatched. The CDR3 DNA follows: TGCGCCAGCAGCCAAGATCCAGCGGGAGGGATCCAAGAGACCCAGTACTTC. Translating gives CASSQDPAGGIQETQYF.

The V gene is TRBV7-9, the J gene TRBJ1-1, with D unclear. Germline V lookup: CDR1 SEHNR, CDR2 FQNEAQ (reference sequence). The CDR3 spans 15 residues. The V gene lost 3 bases and the J gene lost 3 bases, with 14 bases spanning the gap. The CDR3 region is CASSFRRPGDTEAFF. CDR3 nucleotides: TGTGCCAGCAGCTTCAGGCGGCCCGGGGACACTGAAGCTTTCTTT.

The chain has TRBV30 and TRBJ1-6; D is ambiguous. This CDR3 contains 15 residues. Trimming removed 0 bases from V and 7 bases from J, with 13 bases in between. CDR1 is GTSNPN and CDR2 is SVGIG in the germline V gene (reference sequence). The CDR3 sequence: CAWSVGRARNSPLHF. The CDR3 coding sequence is TGTGCCTGGAGTGTAGGGAGGGCGCGGAATTCACCCCTCCACTTT.

The rearrangement links TRBV28 to TRBJ2-7; D perhaps matches TRBD2 (6 bases). Trimming removed 7 bases at V and 5 bases at J, with 27 bases between. CDR3 length equals 17 residues. The germline gives CDR1 MDHEN, CDR2 SYDVKM. The CDR3 region has the DNA TGTGCCAGCACCATTAATCCCTCCGGACTATTATCCAACGAGCAGTACTTC. Residues: CASTINPSGLLSNEQYF.

The J gene is TRBJ1-3, the V gene TRBV7-9; TRBD1 matches 7 bases. The CDR3 contains 15 residues. J was trimmed by 4 bases and V by 0 bases; bases with no gene match: 3. Germline assignment: CDR1 SEHNR and CDR2 FQNEAQ (reference sequence). The CDR3 here is CASSLARDRGNTIYF. In DNA form, the CDR3 reads TGTGCCAGCAGCTTAGCCCGGGACAGAGGAAACACCATATATTTT. Complete variable domain (other parts from reference TRBV7-9 and TRBJ1-3): DTGVSQNPRHKITKRGQNVTFRCDPISEHNRLYWYRQTLGQGPEFLTYFQNEAQLEKSRLLSDRFSAERPKGSFSTLEIQRTEQGDSAMYLCASSLARDRGNTIYFGEGSWLTVV.

This sequence joins TRBV9 and TRBJ2-3; D is ambiguous. Germline V CDR1 and CDR2: SGDLS, YYNGEE. The CDR3 loop spans 14 amino acids. The V gene lost 0 bases and the J gene lost 2 bases, with 7 bases spanning the gap. DNA for the CDR3: TGTGCCAGCAGCGTAGGGTGGGCCACAGATACGCAGTATTTT. It translates to CASSVGWATDTQYF.

The chain combines TRBV29-1 with TRBJ1-2, with D possibly TRBD1 on 6 matching bases. Trimming cost V 4 bases and J 2 bases, with 11 bases left between them. The CDR3 is 13 amino acids. Germline-derived CDR1 and CDR2 are SQVTM and ANQGSEA. The DNA of the CDR3 is TGCAGCGTTGGGGCGGGGGCCAACTATGGCTACACCTTC. Translation: CSVGAGANYGYTF.

The chain carries TRBV19 and TRBJ2-2, with D hard to call. The V and J ends lost 1 base and 4 bases respectively, with 7 bases between them. The CDR3 totals 14 residues. Germline V lookup: CDR1 LNHDA, CDR2 SQIVND (reference sequence). The CDR3 loop reads CASSIGPITGELFF. The CDR3 DNA reads TGTGCCAGTAGTATAGGGCCGATCACCGGGGAGCTGTTTTTT.

This chain connects TRBV28 to TRBJ2-3; 7 bases map to TRBD1. V trimming: 6 bases; J trimming: 11 bases; junction bases outside the gene matches: 5. This CDR3 has 11 residues. The germline gives CDR1 MDHEN, CDR2 SYDVKM. The DNA for the CDR3 is TGTGCCAGCAGCCCCGGACAGGTGCAGTATTTT. Its protein is CASSPGQVQYF.

The chain joins TRBV15 to TRBJ1-4, with D uncertain. V gave up 0 bases and J gave up 4 bases, with 9 bases separating them. The CDR3 is 15 residues long. The germline CDR1 and CDR2 sequences are LNHNV and YYDKDF (reference sequence). CDR3 loop: CATSRERRINEKLFF. CDR3 nucleotides: TGTGCCACCAGCAGAGAACGGCGGATTAATGAAAAACTGTTTTTT.

The rearrangement links TRBV6-2 or TRBV6-3 to TRBJ2-3, with 12 bases fitting TRBD2. There are 14 residues in the CDR3. Germline V gene lookup returns CDR1 MNHEY and CDR2 SVGEGT. J was trimmed by 4 bases and V by 6 bases; bases with no gene match: 2. As DNA, the CDR3 is TGTGCCAGCAGCCCTAGCGGGGGGGCAGATACGCAGTATTTT. Protein: CASSPSGGADTQYF.

The chain has TRBV9 and TRBJ2-1; no clear D. V shed 0 bases and J shed 3 bases, with 7 bases lying between them. The V gene's germline CDR1 is SGDLS and CDR2 YYNGEE. CDR3 length equals 14 residues. The CDR3 here is CASSVGPGYNEQFF. CDR3 coding DNA: TGTGCCAGCAGCGTAGGGCCGGGCTACAATGAGCAGTTCTTC.

The V and J genes are TRBV2 and TRBJ1-4; possibly TRBD1 for D (5 bases). This CDR3 has 13 amino acids. Looked up from germline, CDR1 is SNHLY and CDR2 is FYNNEI. Deletions cut 4 bases from V and 3 bases from J, with 6 bases between. CDR3 bases: TGTGCCAGCAGTGGAGGGGCTAATGAAAAACTGTTTTTT. It yields the protein CASSGGANEKLFF. Combining the CDR3 with reference TRBV2 and TRBJ1-4 gives the whole variable domain EPEVTQTPSHQVTQMGQEVILRCVPISNHLYFYWYRQILGQKVEFLVSFYNNEISEKSEIFDDQFSVERPDGSNFTLKIRSTKLEDSAMYFCASSGGANEKLFFGSGTQLSVL.

The J gene is TRBJ2-7, the V gene TRBV19; D possibly corresponds to TRBD1 (7 bases). Germline assignment: CDR1 LNHDA and CDR2 SQIVND (reference sequence). This CDR3 is built from 15 residues. V was trimmed by 5 bases and J by 0 bases, leaving 14 bases between them. The CDR3 coding sequence is TGTGCCAGTAGTTGGAGGCAGGGGGGCTCCTACGAGCAGTACTTC. Its protein product is CASSWRQGGSYEQYF.

This rearrangement joins TRBV27 to TRBJ1-1; perhaps TRBD1 as D (5 bases). From germline, CDR1 is MNHEY and CDR2 SMNVEV (reference sequence). The CDR3 is made up of 14 amino acids. V was shortened by 0 bases and J by 6 bases, with 11 bases between the two germline ends. The CDR3 DNA follows: TGTGCCAGCAGTTTATCCAGGGTAGGTCCTGAAGCTTTCTTT. As protein: CASSLSRVGPEAFF.

This chain joins TRBV5-1 and TRBJ1-2; D is unresolved. The V gene's germline CDR1 is SGHRS and CDR2 YFSETQ. The CDR3 covers 13 residues. Trimming took 2 bases from V and 3 from J, leaving 8 bases between them. The CDR3 nucleotides are TGCGCCAGCAGCTTCGGGGAACACTATGGCTACACCTTC. This sequence encodes CASSFGEHYGYTF.